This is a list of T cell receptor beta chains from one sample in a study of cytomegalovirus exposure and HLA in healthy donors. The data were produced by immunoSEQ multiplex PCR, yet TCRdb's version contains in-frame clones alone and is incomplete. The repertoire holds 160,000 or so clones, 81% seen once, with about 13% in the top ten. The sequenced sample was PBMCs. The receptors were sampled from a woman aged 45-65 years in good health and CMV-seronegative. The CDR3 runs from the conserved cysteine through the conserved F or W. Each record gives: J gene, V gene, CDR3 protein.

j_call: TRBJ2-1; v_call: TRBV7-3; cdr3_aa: CASSSSGGYNEQFF
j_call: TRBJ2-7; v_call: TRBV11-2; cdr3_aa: CASSPRQGVRVGQYF
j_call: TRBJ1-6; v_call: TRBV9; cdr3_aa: CASSETGAGSPLHF
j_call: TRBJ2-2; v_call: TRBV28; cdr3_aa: CASSFRDRSTGELFF
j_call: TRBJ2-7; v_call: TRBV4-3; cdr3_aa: CASSRLAEPYYEQYF
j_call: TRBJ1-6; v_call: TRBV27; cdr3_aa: CASSLSGGGNSPLHF
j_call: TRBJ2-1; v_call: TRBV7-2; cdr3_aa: CASSKPGVSYNEQFF
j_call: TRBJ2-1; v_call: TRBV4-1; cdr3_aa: CASSPGLGRGLVDEQFF
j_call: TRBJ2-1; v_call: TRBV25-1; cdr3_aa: CASSEVGAGGNEQFF
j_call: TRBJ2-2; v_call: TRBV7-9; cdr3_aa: CASPLTGRSGELFF
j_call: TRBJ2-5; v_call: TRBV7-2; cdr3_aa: CASGLGGEETQYF
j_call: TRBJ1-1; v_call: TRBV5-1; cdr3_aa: CASSLAGGRSPFF
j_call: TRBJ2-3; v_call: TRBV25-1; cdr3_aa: CASSVTGGSTDTQYF
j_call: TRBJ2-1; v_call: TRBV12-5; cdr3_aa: CASGLAQKDSPPIADYNEQFF
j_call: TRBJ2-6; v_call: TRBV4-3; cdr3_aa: CASSGGQTRANVLTF
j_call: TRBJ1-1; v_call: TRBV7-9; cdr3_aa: CASSLKGGYTEAFF
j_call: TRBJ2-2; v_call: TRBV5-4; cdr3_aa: CASSLVSTNTGELFF
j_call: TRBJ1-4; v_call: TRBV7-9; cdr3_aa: CSSSSWTQATNEKLFF
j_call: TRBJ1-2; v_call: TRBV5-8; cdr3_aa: CASSVDRNGYTF
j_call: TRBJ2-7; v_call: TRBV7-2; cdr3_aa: CASSSHSGRDPEQYF
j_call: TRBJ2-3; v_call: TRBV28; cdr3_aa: CASSFRPSGTDTQYF
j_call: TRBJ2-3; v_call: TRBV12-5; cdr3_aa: CASGTGLTDTQYF
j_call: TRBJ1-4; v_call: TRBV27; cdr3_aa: CASSPDRPLEKLFF
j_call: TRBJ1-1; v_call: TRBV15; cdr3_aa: CATSRSRGSTEAFF
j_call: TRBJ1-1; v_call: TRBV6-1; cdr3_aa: CASNDRANSNTEAFF
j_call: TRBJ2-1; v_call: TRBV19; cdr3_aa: CASSTPGQGAYEQFF
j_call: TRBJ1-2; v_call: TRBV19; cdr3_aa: CASSSTGLVGYTF
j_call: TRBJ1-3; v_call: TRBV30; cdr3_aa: CATGQGLGNTIYF
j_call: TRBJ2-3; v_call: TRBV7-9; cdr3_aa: CASSLFRGGDTDTQYF
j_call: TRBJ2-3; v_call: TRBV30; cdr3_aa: CAWSGGGTDTQYF
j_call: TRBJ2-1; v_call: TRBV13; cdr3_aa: CASSSREGLSSSYNEQFF
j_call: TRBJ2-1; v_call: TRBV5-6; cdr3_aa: CASSNKRAGGQNEQFF
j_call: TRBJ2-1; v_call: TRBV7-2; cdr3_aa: CASTKTGENNEQFF
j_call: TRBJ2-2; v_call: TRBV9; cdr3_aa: CASSSGTGASGGELFF
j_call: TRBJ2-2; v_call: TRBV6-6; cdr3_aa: CASSRRDRGITGELFF
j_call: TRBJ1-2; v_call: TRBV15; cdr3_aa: CATSSPGTGDGYTF
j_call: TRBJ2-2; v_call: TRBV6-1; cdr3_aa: CASSGTSTGELFF
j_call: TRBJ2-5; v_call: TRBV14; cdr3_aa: CASSQDAGALRRETQYF
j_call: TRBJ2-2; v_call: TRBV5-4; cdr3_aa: CASSRDPGTANTGELFF
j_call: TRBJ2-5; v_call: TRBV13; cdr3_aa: CASSLGRETQYF
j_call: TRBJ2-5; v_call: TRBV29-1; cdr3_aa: CSVVGSSEAQYF
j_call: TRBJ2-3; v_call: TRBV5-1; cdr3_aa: CASSRVGQGIDTQYF
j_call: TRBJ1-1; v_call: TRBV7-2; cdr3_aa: CASSYGVGGSFF
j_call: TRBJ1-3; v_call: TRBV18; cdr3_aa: CASSPDSSGNTIYF
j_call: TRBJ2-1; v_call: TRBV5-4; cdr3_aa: CASSPRAQQGGNEQFF
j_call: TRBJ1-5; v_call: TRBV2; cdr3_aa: CASSGGGPNQPQHF
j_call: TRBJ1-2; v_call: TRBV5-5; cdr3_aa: CASSSQGVGYGYTF
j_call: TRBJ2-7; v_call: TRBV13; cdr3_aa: CASSLEGGVEQYF
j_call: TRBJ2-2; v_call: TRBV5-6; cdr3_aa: CASSLDQRVTGELFF
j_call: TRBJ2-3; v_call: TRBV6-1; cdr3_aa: CASSERDRSTDTQYF
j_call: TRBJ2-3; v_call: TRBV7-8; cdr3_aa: CASSGTSTDTQYF
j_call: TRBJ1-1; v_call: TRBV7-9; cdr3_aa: CASSRRQAEAFF
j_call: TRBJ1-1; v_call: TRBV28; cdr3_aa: CASSLITGGWTEAFF